This paragraph reports one TCR beta chain. Its target is unknown. This sample was included in a study of cytomegalovirus exposure and HLA in healthy donors. Study-level points and caveats: Across HLA loci, a later analysis found differing TCR association rates, with DRB1 most and HLA-C fewest. Of the V segments, some could not be distinguished, including TRBV6-2 and TRBV6-3, and were excluded. Presence/absence analyses rested on an assumption that sequencing depth was roughly uniform across donors.

Germline loops: CDR1 MRHNA, CDR2 SNTAGT. This CDR3 region has 15 residues. The J segment lost 5 bases and the V segment lost 4 bases, leaving 6 bases of the junction unmatched. Vbeta (60) and Jbeta (13) primers were used in the PCR. Data came from immunoSEQ multiplex PCR; TCRdb stores just in-frame clones and leaves some out. The sample has around 120,000 clones, 55% to 65% seen once. The chain combines TRBV6-4 with TRBJ2-3, with 10 bases that match TRBD2. Source material: PBMCs. The origin of this receptor is a man between 25 and 39 years old in good health and CMV-seropositive. CDR3 DNA sequence: TGTGCCAGCAGTGCCAGCGGGGGGGCTGGAGATACGCAGTATTTT. The encoded protein is CASSASGGAGDTQYF.